The rows below give T cell receptor beta chains drawn from one sample of a study of blood T cell repertoires in COVID-19. The repertoire was sequenced with immunoSEQ multiplex PCR; TCRdb's copy has only in-frame clones and lacks some. The table includes fewer than 350,000 clones, about nine tenths detected once. The sample was PBMCs or T cells enriched from blood (not recorded which). Every receptor here comes from a woman between 35 and 50 years old with acute COVID-19. The CDR3 runs from the conserved cysteine through the conserved F or W. A D gene is named only where the DNA matches it firmly.

length: 13; V: TRBV18; D: NA; CDR3: CASSKDSYNEQFF
length: 16; V: TRBV7-9; D: TRBD1; CDR3: CASSSATGGSGNTIYF
length: 11; V: TRBV18; D: NA; CDR3: CASSSYTEAFF
length: 12; V: TRBV7-2; D: NA; CDR3: CASSLYTGELFF
length: 15; V: TRBV5-1; D: TRBD1; CDR3: CASSGGQGAEAEAFF
length: 20; V: TRBV29-1; D: TRBD2; CDR3: CSVESPLLYRAEGGEETQYF
length: 15; V: TRBV10-3; D: TRBD2; CDR3: CAIGTSGRAGNEQYF
length: 15; V: TRBV7-9; D: TRBD1; CDR3: CASSFRQGGRNEQFF
length: 14; V: TRBV19; D: NA; CDR3: CASSIGSSGNTIYF
length: 14; V: TRBV2; D: TRBD1; CDR3: CASSENRGQVAQYF
length: 17; V: TRBV24-1; D: TRBD2; CDR3: CATSDAAGGLAKNIQYF
length: 15; V: TRBV4-1; D: NA; CDR3: CASSQGPGMSETQYF
length: 14; V: TRBV19; D: TRBD2; CDR3: CASRLAGSTDTQYF